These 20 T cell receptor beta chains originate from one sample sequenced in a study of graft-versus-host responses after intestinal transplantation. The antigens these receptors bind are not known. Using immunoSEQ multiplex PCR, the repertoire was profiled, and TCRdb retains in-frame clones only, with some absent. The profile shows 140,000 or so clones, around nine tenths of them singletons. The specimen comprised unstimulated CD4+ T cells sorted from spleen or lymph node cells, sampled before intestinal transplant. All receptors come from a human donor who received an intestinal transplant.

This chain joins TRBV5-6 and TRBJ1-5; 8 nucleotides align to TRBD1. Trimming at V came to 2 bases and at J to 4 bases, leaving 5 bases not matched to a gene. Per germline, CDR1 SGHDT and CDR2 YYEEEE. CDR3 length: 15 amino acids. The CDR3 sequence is CASSFRQGLNQPQHF. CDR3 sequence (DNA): TGTGCCAGCAGCTTCAGACAGGGGCTGAATCAGCCCCAGCATTTT.

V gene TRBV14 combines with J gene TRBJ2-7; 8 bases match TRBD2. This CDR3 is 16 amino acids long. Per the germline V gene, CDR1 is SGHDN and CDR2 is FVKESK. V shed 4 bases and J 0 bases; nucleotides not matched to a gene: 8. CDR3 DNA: TGTGCCAGCAGCCGCAGACTAGCGCAAAGCTCCTACGAGCAGTACTTC. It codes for CASSRRLAQSSYEQYF.

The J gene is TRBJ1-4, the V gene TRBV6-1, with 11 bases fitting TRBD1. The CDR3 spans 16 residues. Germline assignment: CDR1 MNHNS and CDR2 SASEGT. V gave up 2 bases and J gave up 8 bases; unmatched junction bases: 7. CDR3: CASSERWTGGAEKLFF. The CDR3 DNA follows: TGTGCCAGCAGTGAAAGATGGACAGGGGGCGCAGAAAAACTGTTTTTT.

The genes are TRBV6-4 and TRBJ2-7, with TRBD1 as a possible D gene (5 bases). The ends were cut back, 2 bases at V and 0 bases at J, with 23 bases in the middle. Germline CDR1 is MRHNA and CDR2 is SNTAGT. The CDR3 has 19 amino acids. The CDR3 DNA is TGTGCCAGCAGTGACGGGAATACGTTCAGGGTCTTTAGCTCCTACGAGCAGTACTTC. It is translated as CASSDGNTFRVFSSYEQYF.

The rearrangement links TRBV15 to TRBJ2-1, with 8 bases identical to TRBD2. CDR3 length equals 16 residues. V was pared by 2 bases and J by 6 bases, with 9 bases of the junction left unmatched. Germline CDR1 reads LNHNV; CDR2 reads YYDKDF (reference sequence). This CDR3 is CATSRSGGTKSNEQFF. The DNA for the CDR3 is TGTGCCACCAGCAGATCGGGGGGGACCAAGAGCAATGAGCAGTTCTTC.

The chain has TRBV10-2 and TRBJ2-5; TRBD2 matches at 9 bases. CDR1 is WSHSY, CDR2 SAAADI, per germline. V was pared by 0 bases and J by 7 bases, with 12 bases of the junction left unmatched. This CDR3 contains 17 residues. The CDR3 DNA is TGCGCCAGCAGTGAGTCGTCGGGACTAGCAGGGTTTGGGACCCAGTACTTC. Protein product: CASSESSGLAGFGTQYF.

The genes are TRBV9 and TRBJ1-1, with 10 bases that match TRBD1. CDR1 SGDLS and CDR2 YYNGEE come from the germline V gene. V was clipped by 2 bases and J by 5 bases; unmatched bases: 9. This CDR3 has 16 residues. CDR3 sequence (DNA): TGTGCCAGCAGCGTTAACGACAGGGGGCTAAAAACTGAAGCTTTCTTT. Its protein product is CASSVNDRGLKTEAFF.

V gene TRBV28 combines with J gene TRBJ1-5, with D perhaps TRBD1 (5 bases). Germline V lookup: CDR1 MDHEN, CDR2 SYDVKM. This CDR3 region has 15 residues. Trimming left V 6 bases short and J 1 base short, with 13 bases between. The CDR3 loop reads CASRAAGASNQPQHF. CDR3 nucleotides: TGTGCCAGCAGAGCTGCTGGGGCGAGCAATCAGCCCCAGCATTTT.

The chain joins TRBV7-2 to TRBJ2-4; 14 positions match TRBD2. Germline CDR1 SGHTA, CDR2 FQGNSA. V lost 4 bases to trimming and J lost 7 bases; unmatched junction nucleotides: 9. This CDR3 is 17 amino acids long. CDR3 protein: CASSSRGTSGSRNIQYF. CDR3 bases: TGTGCCAGCAGCTCGCGGGGGACTAGCGGGAGTAGGAACATTCAGTACTTC. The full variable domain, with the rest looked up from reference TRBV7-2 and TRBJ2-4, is GAGVSQSPSNKVTEKGKDVELRCDPISGHTALYWYRQSLGQGLEFLIYFQGNSAPDKSGLPSDRFSAERTGGSVSTLTIQRTQQEDSAVYLCASSSRGTSGSRNIQYFGAGTRLSVL.

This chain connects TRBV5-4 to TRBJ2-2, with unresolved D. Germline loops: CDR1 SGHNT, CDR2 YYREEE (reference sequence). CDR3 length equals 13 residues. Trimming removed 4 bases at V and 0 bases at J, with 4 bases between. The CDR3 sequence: CASSNPNTGELFF. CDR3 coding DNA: TGTGCCAGCAGCAATCCGAACACCGGGGAGCTGTTTTTT.

CDR3 amino acids: CASSIGQGGSNQPQHF. The CDR3 nucleotides read TGCGCCAGCAGCATCGGACAGGGGGGAAGCAATCAGCCCCAGCATTTT. V and J are TRBV5-1 and TRBJ1-5; the match to TRBD1 covers 10 bases. After removal of 4 bases from V and 1 base from J, the junction contained 5 bases not matched to a gene. The CDR3 has 16 amino acids. Germline CDR1 SGHRS, CDR2 YFSETQ.

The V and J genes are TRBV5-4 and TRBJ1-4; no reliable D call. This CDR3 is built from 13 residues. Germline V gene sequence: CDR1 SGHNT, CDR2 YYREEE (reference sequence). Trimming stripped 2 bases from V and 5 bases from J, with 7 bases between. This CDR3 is CASSLQGNEKLFF. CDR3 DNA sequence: TGTGCCAGCAGCTTACAAGGGAATGAAAAACTGTTTTTT.

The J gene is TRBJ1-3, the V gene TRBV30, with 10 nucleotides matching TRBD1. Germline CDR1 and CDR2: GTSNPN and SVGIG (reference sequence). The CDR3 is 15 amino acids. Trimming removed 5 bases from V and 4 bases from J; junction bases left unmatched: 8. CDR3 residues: CAWWKGQGRGNTIYF. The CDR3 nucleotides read TGTGCCTGGTGGAAGGGACAGGGGAGGGGAAACACCATATATTTT.

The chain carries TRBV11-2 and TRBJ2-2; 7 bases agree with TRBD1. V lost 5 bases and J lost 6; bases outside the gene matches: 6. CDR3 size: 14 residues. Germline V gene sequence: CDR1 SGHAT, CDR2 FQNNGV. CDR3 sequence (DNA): TGTGCCAGCAGCCACTCGACAGGGTCCGGGGAGCTGTTTTTT. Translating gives CASSHSTGSGELFF.

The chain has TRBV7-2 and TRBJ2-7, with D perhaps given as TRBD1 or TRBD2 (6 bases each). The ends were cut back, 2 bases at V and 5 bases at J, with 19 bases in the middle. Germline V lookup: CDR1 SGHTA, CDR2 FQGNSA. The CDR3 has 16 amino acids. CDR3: CASSLSGARGQDEQYF. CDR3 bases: TGTGCCAGCAGCTTATCTGGGGCCCGGGGGCAGGACGAGCAGTACTTC.

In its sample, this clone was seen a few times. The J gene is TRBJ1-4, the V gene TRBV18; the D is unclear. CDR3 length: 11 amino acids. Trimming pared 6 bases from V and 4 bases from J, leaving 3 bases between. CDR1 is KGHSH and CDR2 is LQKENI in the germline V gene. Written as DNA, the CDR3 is TGTGCCAGCTCCGGTAATGAAAAACTGTTTTTT. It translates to CASSGNEKLFF.

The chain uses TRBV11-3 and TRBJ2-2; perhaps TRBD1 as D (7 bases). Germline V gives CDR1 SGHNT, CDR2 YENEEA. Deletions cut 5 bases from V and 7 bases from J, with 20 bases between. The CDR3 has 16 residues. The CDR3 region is CASSRRGLQSIGELFF. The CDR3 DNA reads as TGTGCCAGCAGCCGGAGGGGGCTTCAATCCATCGGGGAGCTGTTTTTT.

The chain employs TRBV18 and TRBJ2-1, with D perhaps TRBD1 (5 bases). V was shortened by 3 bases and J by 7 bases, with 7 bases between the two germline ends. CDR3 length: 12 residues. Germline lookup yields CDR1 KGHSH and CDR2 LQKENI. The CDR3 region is CASSPRENEQFF. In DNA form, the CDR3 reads TGTGCCAGCTCACCCAGGGAAAATGAGCAGTTCTTC.

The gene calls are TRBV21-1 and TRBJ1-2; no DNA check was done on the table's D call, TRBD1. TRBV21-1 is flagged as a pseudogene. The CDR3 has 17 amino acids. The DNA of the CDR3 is TGTGCCAGCAGCAAAGTTAGCCTAAGGGGGCTTCACTATGGCTACACCTTC. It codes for CASSKVSLRGLHYGYTF.

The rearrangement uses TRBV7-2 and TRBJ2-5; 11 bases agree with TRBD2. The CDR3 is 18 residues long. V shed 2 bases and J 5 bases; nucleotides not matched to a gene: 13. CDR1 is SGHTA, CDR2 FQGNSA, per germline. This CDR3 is CASSLTLLAGGVTETQYF. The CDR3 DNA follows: TGTGCCAGCAGCTTAACCCTTCTAGCGGGGGGTGTTACGGAGACCCAGTACTTC.